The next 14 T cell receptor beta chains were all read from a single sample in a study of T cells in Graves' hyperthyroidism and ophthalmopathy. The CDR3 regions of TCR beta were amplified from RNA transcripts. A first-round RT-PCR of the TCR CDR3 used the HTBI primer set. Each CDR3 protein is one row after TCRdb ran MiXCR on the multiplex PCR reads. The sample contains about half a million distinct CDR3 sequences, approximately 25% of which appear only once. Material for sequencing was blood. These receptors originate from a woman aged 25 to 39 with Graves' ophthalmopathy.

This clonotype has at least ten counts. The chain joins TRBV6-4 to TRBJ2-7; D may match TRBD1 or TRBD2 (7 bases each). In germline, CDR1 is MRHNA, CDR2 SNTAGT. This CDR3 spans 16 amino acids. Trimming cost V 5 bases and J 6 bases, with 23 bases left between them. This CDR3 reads CASSFRQGPWGGEQYF. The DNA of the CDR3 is TGTGCCAGCAGTTTCAGACAGGGTCCCTGGGGGGGCGAGCAGTACTTC.

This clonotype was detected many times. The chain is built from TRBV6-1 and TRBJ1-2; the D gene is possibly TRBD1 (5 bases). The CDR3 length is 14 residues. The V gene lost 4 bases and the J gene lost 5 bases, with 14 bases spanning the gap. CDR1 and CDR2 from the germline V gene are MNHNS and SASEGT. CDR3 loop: CASSARGVGYGYTF. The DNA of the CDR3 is TGTGCCAGCAGTGCCCGGGGGGTGGGGTATGGCTACACCTTC.

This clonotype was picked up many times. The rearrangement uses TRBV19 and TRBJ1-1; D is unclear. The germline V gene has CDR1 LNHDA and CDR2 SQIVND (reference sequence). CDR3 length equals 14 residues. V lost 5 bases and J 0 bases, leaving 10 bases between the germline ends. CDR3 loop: CASSFDIMNTEAFF. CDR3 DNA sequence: TGTGCCAGTAGTTTTGACATCATGAACACTGAAGCTTTCTTT.

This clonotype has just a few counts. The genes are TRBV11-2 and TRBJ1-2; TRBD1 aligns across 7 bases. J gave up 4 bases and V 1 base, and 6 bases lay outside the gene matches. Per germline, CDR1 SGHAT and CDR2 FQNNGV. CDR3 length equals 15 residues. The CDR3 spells CASSLGGGGLYGYTF. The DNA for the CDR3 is TGTGCCAGCAGCTTAGGAGGAGGGGGCCTCTATGGCTACACCTTC.

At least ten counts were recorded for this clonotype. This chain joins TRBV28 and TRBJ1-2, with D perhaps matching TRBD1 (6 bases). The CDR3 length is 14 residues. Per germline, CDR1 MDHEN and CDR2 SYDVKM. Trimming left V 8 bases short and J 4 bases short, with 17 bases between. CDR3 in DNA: TGTGCCAGCTTGAAAACCGGGGGCGGCTATGGCTACACCTTC. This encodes CASLKTGGGYGYTF.

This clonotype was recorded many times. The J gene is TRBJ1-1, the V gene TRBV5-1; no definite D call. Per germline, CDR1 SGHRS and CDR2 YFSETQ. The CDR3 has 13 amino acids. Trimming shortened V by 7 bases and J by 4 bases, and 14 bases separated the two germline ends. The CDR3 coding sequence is TGCGCCAGCCAGTCCCCCAAGGGCACTGAAGCTTTCTTT. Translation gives CASQSPKGTEAFF.

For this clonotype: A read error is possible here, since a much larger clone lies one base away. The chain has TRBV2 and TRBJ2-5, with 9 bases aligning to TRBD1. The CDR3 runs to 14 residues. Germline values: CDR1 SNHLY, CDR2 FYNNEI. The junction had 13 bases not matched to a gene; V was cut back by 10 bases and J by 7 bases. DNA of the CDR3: TGTGCCATCAGAAACGGACAGGGGATTGGGACCCAGTACTTC. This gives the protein CAIRNGQGIGTQYF.

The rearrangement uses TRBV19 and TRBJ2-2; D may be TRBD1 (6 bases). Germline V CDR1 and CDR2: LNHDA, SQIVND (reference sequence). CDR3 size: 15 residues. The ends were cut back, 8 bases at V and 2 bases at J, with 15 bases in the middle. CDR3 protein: CASFDRRKNTGELFF. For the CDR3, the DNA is TGTGCCAGTTTTGACAGGCGAAAAAACACCGGGGAGCTGTTTTTT.

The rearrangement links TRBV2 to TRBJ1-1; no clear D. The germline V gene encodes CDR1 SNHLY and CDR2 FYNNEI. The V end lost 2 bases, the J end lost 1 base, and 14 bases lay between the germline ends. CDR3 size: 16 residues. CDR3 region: CASSEIAWAENTEAFF. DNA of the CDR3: TGTGCCAGCAGTGAAATAGCTTGGGCAGAGAACACTGAAGCTTTCTTT.

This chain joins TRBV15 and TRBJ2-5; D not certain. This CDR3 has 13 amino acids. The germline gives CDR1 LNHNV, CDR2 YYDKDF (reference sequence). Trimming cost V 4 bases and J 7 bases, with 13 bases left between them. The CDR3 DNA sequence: TGTGCCACCAGCACAGACGGAATGGGGACCCAGTACTTC. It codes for CATSTDGMGTQYF. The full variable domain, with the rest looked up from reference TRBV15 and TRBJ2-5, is DAMVIQNPRYQVTQFGKPVTLSCSQTLNHNVMYWYQQKSSQAPKLLFHYYDKDFNNEADTPDNFQSRRPNTSFCFLDIRSPGLGDTAMYLCATSTDGMGTQYFGPGTRLLVL.

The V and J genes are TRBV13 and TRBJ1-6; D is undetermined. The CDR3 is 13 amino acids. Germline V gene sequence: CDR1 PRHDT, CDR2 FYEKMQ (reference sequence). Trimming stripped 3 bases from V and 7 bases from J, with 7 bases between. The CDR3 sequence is CASSFRRNSPLHF. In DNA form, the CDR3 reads TGTGCCAGCAGCTTCAGGCGCAATTCACCCCTCCACTTT.

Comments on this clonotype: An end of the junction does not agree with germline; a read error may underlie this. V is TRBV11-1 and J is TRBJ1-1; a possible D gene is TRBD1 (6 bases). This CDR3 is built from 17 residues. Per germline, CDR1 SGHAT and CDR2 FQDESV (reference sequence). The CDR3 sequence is CANSLERSLDRNTEAFF. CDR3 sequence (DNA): TGTGCCAACAGCTTAGAACGATCCCTGGACAGGAACACTGAAGCTTTCTTT.

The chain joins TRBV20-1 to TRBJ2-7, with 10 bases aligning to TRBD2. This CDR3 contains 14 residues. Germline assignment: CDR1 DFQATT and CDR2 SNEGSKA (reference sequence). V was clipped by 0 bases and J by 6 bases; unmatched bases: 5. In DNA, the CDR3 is TGCAGTGCTAGAGATCCAAGCGGGAGGGCCGAGCAGTACTTC. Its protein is CSARDPSGRAEQYF.

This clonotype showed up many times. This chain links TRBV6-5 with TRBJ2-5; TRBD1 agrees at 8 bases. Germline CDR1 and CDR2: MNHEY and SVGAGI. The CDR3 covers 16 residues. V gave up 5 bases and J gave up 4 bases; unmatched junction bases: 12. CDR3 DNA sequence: TGTGCCAGCAGTCCCGGGACAGGCTCTGGTCGAGAGACCCAGTACTTC. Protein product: CASSPGTGSGRETQYF.